These 24 T cell receptor beta chains were sequenced from one sample in a study of early T cells in non-severe SARS-CoV-2 infection. TCRdb used MiXCR to reprocess the 5' RACE reads, holding one entry per CDR3 protein. The sample holds tens of thousands of distinct CDR3 sequences, 6.2% seen once. The sample in question was whole blood, obtained at baseline. These TCRs come from an adult who was a healthcare worker with PCR-confirmed SARS-CoV-2 infection or an uninfected control (not recorded which).

This clonotype was observed a few times. The chain uses TRBV7-3 and TRBJ2-3; 8 bases are shared with TRBD2. The CDR3 consists of 15 residues. CDR1 SGHTA and CDR2 FQGTGA come from the germline V gene. The V and J ends lost 3 bases and 0 bases, in that order; junction bases with no gene match: 2. CDR3 nucleotides: TGTGCCAGCAGCTTTGGGACTAGGAGCACAGATACGCAGTATTTT. Residues: CASSFGTRSTDTQYF.

The rearrangement uses TRBV9 and TRBJ2-3, with 10 nucleotides matching TRBD2. V trimming: 7 bases; J trimming: 1 base; junction bases outside the gene matches: 9. This CDR3 comprises 16 residues. Per the germline V gene, CDR1 is SGDLS and CDR2 is YYNGEE. CDR3 sequence reads: CASARTSGSGTDTQYF. CDR3 DNA: TGTGCCAGCGCCAGGACTAGCGGTTCCGGCACAGATACGCAGTATTTT.

The J gene is TRBJ2-1, the V gene TRBV3-1; the D is unclear. CDR1 is LGHDT and CDR2 is YNNKEL in the germline V gene (reference sequence). V was clipped by 1 base and J by 9 bases, with 13 bases between them. The CDR3 runs 14 residues. The CDR3 DNA follows: TGTGCCAGCAGCCAAGCTAGTCCCTTGGGTGAGCAGTTCTTC. It is translated as CASSQASPLGEQFF.

This clonotype has just a few counts. The chain employs TRBV12-3 or TRBV12-4 and TRBJ2-1; 10 bases are shared with TRBD1. V dropped 7 bases and J dropped 3; count of bases not matched to a gene: 6. The CDR3 runs 15 residues. The CDR3 DNA follows: TGTGCCAGCACAAGACAGGGGGCGGGCTACAATGAGCAGTTCTTC. This sequence encodes CASTRQGAGYNEQFF.

This clonotype was counted between two and nine times. V usage is TRBV5-4 and J usage is TRBJ1-2; a weak D match, TRBD1 (5 bases). Germline V CDR1 and CDR2: SGHNT, YYREEE (reference sequence). This CDR3 has 16 residues. Trimming shortened V by 3 bases and J by 2 bases, and 17 bases separated the two germline ends. CDR3 sequence reads: CASSYSGSAGNYGYTF. The CDR3 coding sequence is TGTGCCAGCAGCTACTCGGGAAGCGCAGGGAACTATGGCTACACCTTC.

This chain connects TRBV20-1 to TRBJ1-5, with 7 bases that match TRBD1. V was pared by 0 bases and J by 6 bases, with 5 bases of the junction left unmatched. CDR1 and CDR2 from the germline V gene are DFQATT and SNEGSKA (reference sequence). This CDR3 contains 14 residues. The CDR3 here is CSARDLTGAQPQHF. CDR3 DNA: TGCAGTGCTAGAGATCTAACAGGGGCTCAGCCCCAGCATTTT.

The rearrangement uses TRBV10-2 and TRBJ2-7; 7 nucleotides line up with TRBD2. With 1 base clipped from V and 3 bases from J, the junction kept 6 bases outside the gene matches. The germline V gene encodes CDR1 WSHSY and CDR2 SAAADI. There are 15 residues in the CDR3. In nucleotides, the CDR3 is TGCGCCAGCAGTGAGTTAGGCGGGAGTCTCTACGAGCAGTACTTC. Translating gives CASSELGGSLYEQYF.

This clonotype was counted ten times or more. The chain links TRBV24-1 to TRBJ2-1; the match to TRBD2 covers 9 bases. This CDR3 has 17 amino acids. The J segment lost 3 bases and the V segment lost 4 bases, leaving 9 bases of the junction unmatched. Germline V gene data show CDR1 as KGHDR and CDR2 as SFDVKD. The CDR3, as DNA: TGTGCCACCAGTGACCCCGGGGGCGGGAGGGACTACAATGAGCAGTTCTTC. Its protein product is CATSDPGGGRDYNEQFF.

The chain recombines TRBV24-1 with TRBJ2-1; tentatively, D is TRBD1 (6 bases). In germline, CDR1 is KGHDR, CDR2 SFDVKD. This CDR3 region has 17 residues. V shed 3 bases and J shed 5 bases, with 19 bases lying between them. The CDR3 DNA is TGTGCCACCAGTGATGAAAAGGACAGTAAAGGGAACAATGAGCAGTTCTTC. Its translation is CATSDEKDSKGNNEQFF.

The chain is built from TRBV7-3 and TRBJ1-2; D is perhaps TRBD1 (5 bases). V was trimmed by 1 base and J by 6 bases, leaving 12 bases between them. CDR3 length equals 14 residues. Germline V gene data show CDR1 as SGHTA and CDR2 as FQGTGA. CDR3 region: CASSLNPQGDGYTF. The CDR3 DNA sequence: TGTGCCAGCAGCTTAAACCCTCAAGGGGATGGCTACACCTTC.

The table lists this clonotype with many counts. The J gene is TRBJ2-5, the V gene TRBV7-6, with a possible D match to TRBD2 (5 bases). CDR1 is SGHVS, CDR2 FNYEAQ, per germline. This CDR3 contains 14 residues. Trimming removed 4 bases at V and 5 bases at J, with 14 bases between. CDR3 in DNA: TGTGCCAGCAGCTCGGCGGGTGATTCGGAGACCCAGTACTTC. Translated: CASSSAGDSETQYF.

This clonotype was counted a single time. The gene calls are TRBV5-1 and TRBJ1-1; D unresolved. Germline V gene data show CDR1 as SGHRS and CDR2 as YFSETQ. The V and J ends lost 4 bases and 0 bases respectively, with 7 bases between them. This CDR3 comprises 13 residues. The CDR3 region has the DNA TGCGCCAGCAGCGAAGTCGTGAACACTGAAGCTTTCTTT. This gives the protein CASSEVVNTEAFF.

J is TRBJ2-2 and V is TRBV2; D remains unclear. The CDR3 is 14 residues long. Germline CDR1 reads SNHLY; CDR2 reads FYNNEI. V shed 7 bases and J shed 0 bases, with 9 bases lying between them. CDR3 in DNA: TGTGCCAGCAAAGGCGGTGCGAACACCGGGGAGCTGTTTTTT. Translation gives CASKGGANTGELFF.

This chain links TRBV7-2 with TRBJ2-5, with D perhaps matching TRBD1 (6 bases). V was cut by 5 bases and J by 5 bases, with 12 bases left in between. Germline V CDR1 and CDR2: SGHTA, FQGNSA. The CDR3 consists of 13 residues. CDR3 bases: TGTGCCAGCAGCCCCGGTAGGGGGGAGACCCAGTACTTC. This translates into CASSPGRGETQYF.

This chain connects TRBV14 to TRBJ2-1; 14 bases are a match to TRBD2. With 4 bases clipped from V and 10 bases from J, the junction kept 6 bases outside the gene matches. This CDR3 spans 15 amino acids. Germline CDR1 is SGHDN and CDR2 is FVKESK. CDR3 sequence: CASSPGLAGVGEQFF. The CDR3 coding sequence is TGTGCCAGCAGCCCGGGACTAGCGGGAGTTGGGGAGCAGTTCTTC.

The chain couples TRBV28 to TRBJ2-5; 7 positions agree with TRBD2. The germline V gene encodes CDR1 MDHEN and CDR2 SYDVKM. The trim removed 3 bases at V and 6 bases at J, leaving 4 bases unmatched. The CDR3 length is 13 residues. The DNA of the CDR3 is TGTGCCAGCAGTTTTGGGAGGGGAAAGACCCAGTACTTC. It yields the protein CASSFGRGKTQYF.

This chain links TRBV10-3 with TRBJ1-6; 8 nucleotides align to TRBD1. This CDR3 comprises 15 residues. After removal of 10 bases from V and 1 base from J, the junction contained 6 bases not matched to a gene. Germline V gives CDR1 ENHRY, CDR2 SYGVKD. CDR3 DNA: TGTGCCACCTGGCAGGGGGCTTCCTATAATTCACCCCTCCACTTT. Its protein is CATWQGASYNSPLHF.

Many counts were recorded for this clonotype. An end of the junction differs from the germline gene, which may be a read error. This sequence joins TRBV25-1 and TRBJ2-3; D perhaps matches TRBD1 (6 bases). CDR3 length: 11 amino acids. Germline V gene lookup returns CDR1 MGHDK and CDR2 SYGVNS. The CDR3 is CASSERDTRRF. DNA for the CDR3: TGTGCCAGCAGTGAAAGGGACACTCGGCGTTTT.

The rearrangement uses TRBV20-1 and TRBJ2-1, with 7 bases matching TRBD2. Germline lookup yields CDR1 DFQATT and CDR2 SNEGSKA (reference sequence). This CDR3 contains 14 residues. The junction had 13 bases not matched to a gene; V was cut back by 6 bases and J by 8 bases. CDR3 protein: CSADLGGRVDEQFF. DNA of the CDR3: TGCAGTGCGGACCTGGGCGGGAGAGTCGATGAGCAGTTCTTC.

This clonotype was seen a handful of times. The CDR3 spells CASSYFRTSGSIEQFF. CDR3 bases: TGTGCCAGCAGTTACTTTAGGACTAGCGGGAGTATTGAGCAGTTCTTC. The rearrangement links TRBV6-2 or TRBV6-3 to TRBJ2-1; 13 bases align to TRBD2. From germline, CDR1 is MNHEY and CDR2 SVGEGT. This CDR3 comprises 16 residues. Trimming cost V 1 base and J 9 bases; bases outside gene matches: 6.

This clonotype came up many times. V usage is TRBV7-9 and J usage is TRBJ1-5, with a weak D call TRBD1 (5 bases). Germline V gene sequence: CDR1 SEHNR, CDR2 FQNEAQ (reference sequence). CDR3 length: 14 residues. V lost 2 bases and J lost 7, with 12 bases in between. The CDR3 bases are TGTGCCAGCAGCTTACCGGGGGTCTGGCAGCCCCAGCATTTT. Its protein product is CASSLPGVWQPQHF.

This clonotype turned up a few times. The V and J genes are TRBV4-1 and TRBJ1-4, with 9 bases matching TRBD1. V shed 0 bases and J 7 bases; nucleotides not matched to a gene: 9. Looked up from germline, CDR1 is MGHRA and CDR2 is YSYEKL. This CDR3 has 17 amino acids. The CDR3 DNA sequence: TGCGCCAGCAGCCAAGATAAGACAGGGGGGGCGGGTGAAAAACTGTTTTTT. As protein: CASSQDKTGGAGEKLFF.

Ten or more counts support this clonotype. The V gene is TRBV5-1, the J gene TRBJ2-1; perhaps TRBD1 as D (5 bases). This CDR3 comprises 16 residues. V lost 5 bases to trimming and J lost 0 bases, with 15 bases between them. Germline V lookup: CDR1 SGHRS, CDR2 YFSETQ. CDR3 protein: CASRELRASSYNEQFF. The CDR3 region has the DNA TGCGCCAGCAGGGAACTCAGGGCGTCCTCCTACAATGAGCAGTTCTTC. Drawing the rest from reference TRBV5-1 and TRBJ2-1, the complete variable domain is KAGVTQTPRYLIKTRGQQVTLSCSPISGHRSVSWYQQTPGQGLQFLFEYFSETQRNKGNFPGRFSGRQFSNSRSEMNVSTLELGDSALYLCASRELRASSYNEQFFGPGTRLTVL.

J is TRBJ2-1 and V is TRBV7-9, with TRBD1 identical over 7 bases. Losses at the gene ends were 5 bases for V and 2 bases for J; bases not matched to a gene: 0. Germline-derived CDR1 and CDR2 are SEHNR and FQNEAQ (reference sequence). CDR3 length: 13 residues. CDR3 DNA: TGTGCCAGCAGCCAGGGGGCCTACAATGAGCAGTTCTTC. This gives the protein CASSQGAYNEQFF.